Sequencing of this T cell receptor beta chain was carried out in a study of control samples from healthy donors and cancer patients. Assay: immunoSEQ multiplex PCR; the TCRdb copy retains only in-frame clones and omits some. The table lists 100,000 to 150,000 clones, roughly 92% of them singletons, with around 5.4% in the top ten. Per the germline V gene, CDR1 is SGHRS and CDR2 is YFSETQ. Deletions cut 5 bases from V and 0 bases from J, with 8 bases between. This CDR3 has 13 residues. This receptor was taken from a man between 18 and 35 years old in good health. The sample taken for sequencing was blood. The chain carries TRBV5-1 and TRBJ1-1; D not certain. The CDR3 DNA sequence: TGCGCCAGCAGTAAGGGTATGAACACTGAAGCTTTCTTT. It is translated as CASSKGMNTEAFF. Drawing the rest from reference TRBV5-1 and TRBJ1-1, the complete variable domain is KAGVTQTPRYLIKTRGQQVTLSCSPISGHRSVSWYQQTPGQGLQFLFEYFSETQRNKGNFPGRFSGRQFSNSRSEMNVSTLELGDSALYLCASSKGMNTEAFFGQGTRLTVV.